The TCR beta chain described here comes from a study of blood T cell repertoires in COVID-19. In the study overall: COVID-19 samples from acute and convalescent phases originated in the United States, Italy and Spain.

This clone was seen a single time. The V end lost 4 bases, the J end lost 9 bases, and 22 bases lay between the germline ends. The germline CDR1 and CDR2 sequences are MGHRA and YSYEKL. This CDR3 region has 15 residues. In the authors' methods: Amplification of reference gene primers was used by the study to estimate nucleated cell counts. The method was immunoSEQ multiplex PCR; TCRdb's version includes in-frame clones alone and lacks a portion of them. V, J and clone size were drawn from that table, and D and trimming were deduced from the DNA. The profile shows roughly 320,000 clones, more than 90% of them singletons. The age range of participants was about 18 to 95 years, with residence in more than 20 US areas.

The chain carries TRBV4-1 and TRBJ2-7; D is uncertain. The TCR sequence derives from a woman younger than 45 who had been exposed to COVID-19. Sample: PBMCs or T cells enriched from blood (not recorded which). CDR3 bases: TGCGCCAGCAGCCGCCAGACCGAATTTACGACGGGGCAGTACTTC. The encoded protein is CASSRQTEFTTGQYF.